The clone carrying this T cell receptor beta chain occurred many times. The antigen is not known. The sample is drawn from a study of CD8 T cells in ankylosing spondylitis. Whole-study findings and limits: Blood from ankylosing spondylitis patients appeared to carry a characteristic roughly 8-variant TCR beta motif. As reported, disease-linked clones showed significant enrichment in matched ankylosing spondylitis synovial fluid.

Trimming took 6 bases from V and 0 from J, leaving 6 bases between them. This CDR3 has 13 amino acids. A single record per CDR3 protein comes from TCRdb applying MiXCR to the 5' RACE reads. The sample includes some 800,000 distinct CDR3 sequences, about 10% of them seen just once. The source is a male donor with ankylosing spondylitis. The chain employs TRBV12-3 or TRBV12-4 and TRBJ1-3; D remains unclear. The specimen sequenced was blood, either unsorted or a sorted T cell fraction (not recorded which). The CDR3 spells CASSTSSGNTIYF. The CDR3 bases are TGTGCCAGCAGCACAAGCTCTGGAAACACCATATATTTT.